The TCR beta chain under discussion was sequenced for a study of identical twins. V was pared by 3 bases and J by 5 bases, with 11 bases between. CDR3 length: 14 amino acids. Germline CDR1 and CDR2: KGHSH and LQKENI. TCRdb itself ran the 5' RACE reads through MiXCR, one entry per CDR3 protein. This table has hundreds of thousands of distinct CDR3 sequences, about 24% appearing once. A few counts support this clonotype. This sample also appeared in a second study, on T cells expressing NK-cell markers. This second study notes: Sorted CD3+CD56-NKG2C+, CD3+CD56+NKG2C- and CD3+CD56+NKG2C+ T cells were the source of the TCR beta repertoires. Similarly, these clonotypes led the CD3+CD56-NKG2C+ fraction as well in a handful of donors.

The TCR comes from a woman younger than 30 in good health. The chain is built from TRBV18 and TRBJ2-1; the D is unclear. Source material: CD4+ T cells sorted from blood. The CDR3 reads CASSPPLTNNEQFF. DNA for the CDR3: TGTGCCAGCTCACCGCCTTTGACCAACAATGAGCAGTTCTTC.